Listed below are T cell receptor beta chains from one sample, sequenced in a study of blood T cell repertoires in COVID-19. Data came from immunoSEQ multiplex PCR; TCRdb stores just in-frame clones and leaves some out. This sample has about 180,000 clones, with 75% to 90% found just once. The sample taken for sequencing was PBMCs or T cells enriched from blood (not recorded which). These receptors came from a middle-aged man who had recovered from COVID-19. Both conserved end residues are part of each CDR3. A D gene is named only where the DNA matches it firmly. Clone size is shown for a subset of rows, as once, few, many or a class of expanded clone.

d_gene: TRBD1
abundance: -
v_gene: TRBV28
j_gene: TRBJ2-1
CDR3aa: CASSWGQINEQFF
CDR3nt: TGTGCCAGCAGTTGGGGACAGATAAATGAGCAGTTCTTC

d_gene: TRBD1
abundance: -
v_gene: TRBV6-5
j_gene: TRBJ1-5
CDR3aa: CASRGRTGGNQPQHF
CDR3nt: TGTGCCAGCAGGGGTCGGACAGGGGGCAATCAGCCCCAGCATTTT

d_gene: TRBD1
abundance: -
v_gene: TRBV7-9
j_gene: TRBJ2-3
CDR3aa: CASSPWDSTGEDTQYF
CDR3nt: TGTGCCAGCAGCCCCTGGGACAGCACCGGGGAGGATACGCAGTATTTT

d_gene: TRBD1
abundance: -
v_gene: TRBV15
j_gene: TRBJ1-2
CDR3aa: CATSRVTGVNYGYTF
CDR3nt: TGTGCCACCAGCAGAGTTACAGGGGTAAACTATGGCTACACCTTC

d_gene: TRBD1
abundance: -
v_gene: TRBV9
j_gene: TRBJ2-1
CDR3aa: CASSVGTGVSNEQFF
CDR3nt: TGTGCCAGCAGCGTAGGGACAGGGGTAAGCAATGAGCAGTTCTTC

d_gene: -
abundance: once
v_gene: TRBV6-5
j_gene: TRBJ1-1
CDR3aa: CASILQGNTEAFF
CDR3nt: TGTGCCAGCATTTTACAGGGGAACACTGAAGCTTTCTTT

d_gene: -
abundance: -
v_gene: TRBV5-4
j_gene: TRBJ2-7
CDR3aa: CASSLSPQGNEQYF
CDR3nt: TGTGCCAGCAGCTTGTCTCCACAGGGTAATGAGCAGTACTTC

d_gene: TRBD1
abundance: -
v_gene: TRBV7-6
j_gene: TRBJ2-7
CDR3aa: CASSPFPGQGTYEQYF
CDR3nt: TGTGCCAGCAGCCCTTTCCCGGGACAGGGTACCTACGAGCAGTACTTC

d_gene: TRBD2
abundance: -
v_gene: TRBV5-1
j_gene: TRBJ2-3
CDR3aa: CASSHPLAGPKDTQYF
CDR3nt: TGCGCCAGCAGCCACCCTCTAGCGGGGCCAAAAGATACGCAGTATTTT

d_gene: -
abundance: -
v_gene: TRBV18
j_gene: TRBJ1-2
CDR3aa: CASSPGGTYGYTF
CDR3nt: TGTGCCAGCTCACCTGGCGGGACCTATGGCTACACCTTC

d_gene: -
abundance: -
v_gene: TRBV7-2
j_gene: TRBJ2-2
CDR3aa: CASSPSPAGPIGAGELFF
CDR3nt: TGTGCCAGCAGCCCCTCCCCAGCAGGCCCTATTGGCGCCGGGGAGCTGTTTTTT

d_gene: -
abundance: -
v_gene: TRBV11-2
j_gene: TRBJ1-1
CDR3aa: CASSFPGWYTEAFF
CDR3nt: TGTGCCAGCAGCTTCCCAGGGTGGTACACTGAAGCTTTCTTT

d_gene: TRBD1
abundance: -
v_gene: TRBV4-1
j_gene: TRBJ2-7
CDR3aa: CASSQDRQGAYEQYF
CDR3nt: TGCGCCAGCAGCCAAGATCGTCAGGGGGCGTACGAGCAGTACTTC

d_gene: TRBD1
abundance: -
v_gene: TRBV5-4
j_gene: TRBJ2-3
CDR3aa: CASSLAPGTGTDTQYF
CDR3nt: TGTGCCAGCAGCTTGGCCCCTGGGACAGGCACAGATACGCAGTATTTT

d_gene: TRBD2
abundance: -
v_gene: TRBV9
j_gene: TRBJ2-5
CDR3aa: CASSVSAGTTSGTQYF
CDR3nt: TGTGCCAGCAGCGTCTCGGCAGGGACTACAAGCGGGACCCAGTACTTC

d_gene: TRBD2
abundance: -
v_gene: TRBV28
j_gene: TRBJ2-3
CDR3aa: CASSAPLGTSGSRDTQYF
CDR3nt: TGTGCCAGCAGCGCCCCGCTCGGAACTAGCGGGAGTCGAGATACGCAGTATTTT

d_gene: TRBD1
abundance: -
v_gene: TRBV9
j_gene: TRBJ1-3
CDR3aa: CASSVQGAKDTIYF
CDR3nt: TGTGCCAGCAGCGTACAGGGGGCGAAGGACACCATATATTTT

d_gene: -
abundance: -
v_gene: TRBV9
j_gene: TRBJ1-5
CDR3aa: CASSVDEGLEPQHF
CDR3nt: TGTGCCAGCAGCGTAGACGAGGGATTGGAGCCCCAGCATTTT

d_gene: -
abundance: -
v_gene: TRBV6-5
j_gene: TRBJ2-1
CDR3aa: CASSSPTGEQFF
CDR3nt: TGTGCCAGCAGTTCCCCGACCGGGGAGCAGTTCTTC

d_gene: -
abundance: -
v_gene: TRBV9
j_gene: TRBJ1-5
CDR3aa: CASSVGYSNQPQHF
CDR3nt: TGTGCCAGCAGCGTAGGCTATAGCAATCAGCCCCAGCATTTT

d_gene: -
abundance: -
v_gene: TRBV30
j_gene: TRBJ1-5
CDR3aa: CAWSVFGSVNQPQHF
CDR3nt: TGTGCCTGGAGTGTTTTCGGGTCGGTCAATCAGCCCCAGCATTTT

d_gene: TRBD1
abundance: -
v_gene: TRBV28
j_gene: TRBJ1-2
CDR3aa: CASRTTGVVYGYTF
CDR3nt: TGTGCCAGCAGGACCACAGGGGTGGTCTATGGCTACACCTTC

d_gene: -
abundance: -
v_gene: TRBV21-1
j_gene: TRBJ1-1
CDR3aa: CASRIPRRGLWFTEAFF
CDR3nt: TGTGCCAGCAGGATCCCACGGAGGGGATTATGGTTCACTGAAGCTTTCTTT

d_gene: -
abundance: -
v_gene: TRBV27
j_gene: TRBJ2-1
CDR3aa: CASSFGRSFGDEQFF
CDR3nt: TGTGCCAGCAGTTTTGGGCGCTCATTCGGCGATGAGCAGTTCTTC

d_gene: TRBD2
abundance: -
v_gene: TRBV7-3
j_gene: TRBJ2-3
CDR3aa: CASSLRGSGRAEVADTQYF
CDR3nt: TGTGCCAGCAGCTTACGAGGTAGCGGGAGGGCCGAAGTTGCAGATACGCAGTATTTT

d_gene: TRBD1
abundance: -
v_gene: TRBV5-1
j_gene: TRBJ1-1
CDR3aa: CASSLVQGARGTEAFF
CDR3nt: TGCGCCAGCAGCTTGGTCCAGGGGGCGAGAGGCACTGAAGCTTTCTTT

d_gene: TRBD1
abundance: -
v_gene: TRBV5-6
j_gene: TRBJ1-5
CDR3aa: CASSSTGTGKMAQPQHF
CDR3nt: TGTGCCAGCAGCTCAACCGGGACAGGGAAAATGGCCCAGCCCCAGCATTTT

d_gene: -
abundance: few
v_gene: TRBV14
j_gene: TRBJ2-7
CDR3aa: CASSQSPKSYEQYF
CDR3nt: TGTGCCAGCAGCCAAAGCCCCAAATCCTACGAGCAGTACTTC

d_gene: TRBD1
abundance: -
v_gene: TRBV5-1
j_gene: TRBJ1-2
CDR3aa: CASSDRASNYGYTF
CDR3nt: TGCGCCAGCAGCGACAGGGCATCTAACTATGGCTACACCTTC

d_gene: TRBD1
abundance: -
v_gene: TRBV11-2
j_gene: TRBJ2-5
CDR3aa: CASSYSGDRGETQYF
CDR3nt: TGTGCCAGCAGCTATAGCGGGGACAGGGGAGAGACCCAGTACTTC

d_gene: -
abundance: -
v_gene: TRBV5-4
j_gene: TRBJ1-2
CDR3aa: CASSLEGEGYTF
CDR3nt: TGTGCCAGCAGCTTGGAGGGGGAGGGCTACACCTTC

d_gene: -
abundance: -
v_gene: TRBV27
j_gene: TRBJ2-3
CDR3aa: CASRTGDTDTQYF
CDR3nt: TGTGCCAGCAGAACGGGGGACACAGATACGCAGTATTTT

d_gene: TRBD1
abundance: -
v_gene: TRBV2
j_gene: TRBJ1-2
CDR3aa: CASGGQNYGYTF
CDR3nt: TGTGCCAGCGGGGGACAGAACTATGGCTACACCTTC

d_gene: -
abundance: -
v_gene: TRBV14
j_gene: TRBJ2-6
CDR3aa: CASSPTGANVLTF
CDR3nt: TGTGCCAGCAGCCCAACTGGGGCCAACGTCCTGACTTTC

d_gene: TRBD1
abundance: -
v_gene: TRBV27
j_gene: TRBJ1-5
CDR3aa: CASSLGTVNQPQHF
CDR3nt: TGTGCCAGCAGTTTAGGGACAGTGAATCAGCCCCAGCATTTT